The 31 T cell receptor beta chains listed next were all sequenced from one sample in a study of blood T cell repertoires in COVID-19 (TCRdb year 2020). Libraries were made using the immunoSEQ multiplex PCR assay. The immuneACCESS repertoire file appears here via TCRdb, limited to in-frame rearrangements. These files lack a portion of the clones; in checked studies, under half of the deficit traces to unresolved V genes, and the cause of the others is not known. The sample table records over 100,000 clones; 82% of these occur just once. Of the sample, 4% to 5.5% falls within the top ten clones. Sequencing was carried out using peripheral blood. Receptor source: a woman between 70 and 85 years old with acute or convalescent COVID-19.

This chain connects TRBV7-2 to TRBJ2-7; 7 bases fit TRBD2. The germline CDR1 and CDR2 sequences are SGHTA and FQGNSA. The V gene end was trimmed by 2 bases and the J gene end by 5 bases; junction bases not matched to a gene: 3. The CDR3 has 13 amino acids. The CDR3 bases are TGTGCCAGCAGCTTACGGGAGGTCCACGAGCAGTACGTC. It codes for CASSLREVHEQYV.

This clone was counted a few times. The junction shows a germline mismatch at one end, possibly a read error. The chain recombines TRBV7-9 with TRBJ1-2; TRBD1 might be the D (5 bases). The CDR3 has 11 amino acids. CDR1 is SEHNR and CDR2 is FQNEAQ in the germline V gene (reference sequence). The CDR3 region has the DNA TGTGCCAGCAGCCAAGACAGACCGGATCCCTTC. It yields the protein CASSQDRPDPF. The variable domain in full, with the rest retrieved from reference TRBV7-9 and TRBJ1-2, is DTGVSQNPRHKITKRGQNVTFRCDPISEHNRLYWYRQTLGQGPEFLTYFQNEAQLEKSRLLSDRFSAERPKGSFSTLEIQRTEQGDSAMYLCASSQDRPDPFGSGTRLTVV.

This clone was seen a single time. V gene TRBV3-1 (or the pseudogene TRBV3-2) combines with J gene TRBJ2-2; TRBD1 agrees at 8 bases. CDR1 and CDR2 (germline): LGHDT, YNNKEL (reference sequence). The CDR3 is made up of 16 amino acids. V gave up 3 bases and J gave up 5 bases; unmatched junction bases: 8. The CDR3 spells CASSQGVRGRTGELFF. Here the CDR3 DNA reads TGTGCCAGCAGCCAGGGTGTCAGGGGGCGAACCGGGGAGCTGTTTTTT.

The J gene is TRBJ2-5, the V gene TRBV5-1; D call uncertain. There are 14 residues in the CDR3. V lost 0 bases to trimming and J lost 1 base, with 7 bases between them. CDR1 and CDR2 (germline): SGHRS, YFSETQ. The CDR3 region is CASSLGEVQETQYF. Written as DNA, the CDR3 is TGCGCCAGCAGCTTGGGAGAAGTCCAAGAGACCCAGTACTTC.

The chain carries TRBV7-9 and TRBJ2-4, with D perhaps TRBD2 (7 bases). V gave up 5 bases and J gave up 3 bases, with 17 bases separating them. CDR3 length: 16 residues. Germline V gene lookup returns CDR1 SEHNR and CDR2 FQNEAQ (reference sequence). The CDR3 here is CASSDRGGGGKNIQYF. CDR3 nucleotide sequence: TGTGCCAGCAGCGATAGGGGGGGTGGTGGCAAAAACATTCAGTACTTC. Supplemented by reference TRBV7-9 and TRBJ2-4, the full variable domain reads DTGVSQNPRHKITKRGQNVTFRCDPISEHNRLYWYRQTLGQGPEFLTYFQNEAQLEKSRLLSDRFSAERPKGSFSTLEIQRTEQGDSAMYLCASSDRGGGGKNIQYFGAGTRLSVL.

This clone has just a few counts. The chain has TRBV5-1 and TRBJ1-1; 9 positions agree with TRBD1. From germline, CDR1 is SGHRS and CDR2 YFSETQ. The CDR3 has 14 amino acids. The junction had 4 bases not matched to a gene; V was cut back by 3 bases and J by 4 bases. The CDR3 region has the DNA TGCGCCAGCAGCTCCGGGACAGGGACCACTGAAGCTTTCTTT. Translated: CASSSGTGTTEAFF.

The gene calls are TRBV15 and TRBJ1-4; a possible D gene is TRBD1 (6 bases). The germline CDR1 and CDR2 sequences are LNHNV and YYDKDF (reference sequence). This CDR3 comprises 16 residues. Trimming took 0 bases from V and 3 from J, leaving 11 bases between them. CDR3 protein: CATSRDLQGSNEKLFF. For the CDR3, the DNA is TGTGCCACCAGCAGAGATTTACAGGGTTCTAATGAAAAACTGTTTTTT.

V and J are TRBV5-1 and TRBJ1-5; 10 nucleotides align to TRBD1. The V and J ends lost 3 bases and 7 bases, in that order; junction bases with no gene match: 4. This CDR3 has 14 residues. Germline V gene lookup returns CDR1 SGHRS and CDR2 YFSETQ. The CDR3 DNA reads TGCGCCAGCAGCTCTGGACAGGGGGGACAGCCCCAGCATTTT. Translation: CASSSGQGGQPQHF.

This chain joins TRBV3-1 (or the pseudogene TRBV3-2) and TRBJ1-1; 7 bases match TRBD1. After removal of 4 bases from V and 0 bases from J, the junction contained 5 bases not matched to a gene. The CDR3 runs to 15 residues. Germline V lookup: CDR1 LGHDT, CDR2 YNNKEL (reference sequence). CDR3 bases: TGTGCCAGCAGCCGACAGGGTTCTATGAACACTGAAGCTTTCTTT. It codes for CASSRQGSMNTEAFF.

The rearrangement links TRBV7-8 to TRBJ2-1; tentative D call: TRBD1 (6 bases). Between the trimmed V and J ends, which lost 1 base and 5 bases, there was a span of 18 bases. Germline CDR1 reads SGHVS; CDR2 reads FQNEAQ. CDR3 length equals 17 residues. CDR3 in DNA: TGTGCCAGCAGCTTAGGGGGTGGGGCAGGGGTTAACAATGAGCAGTTCTTC. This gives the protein CASSLGGGAGVNNEQFF.

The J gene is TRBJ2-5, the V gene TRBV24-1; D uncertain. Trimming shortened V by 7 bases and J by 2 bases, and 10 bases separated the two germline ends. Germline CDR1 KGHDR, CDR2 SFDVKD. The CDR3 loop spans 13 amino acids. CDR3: CATSDGAQETQYF. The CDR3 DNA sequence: TGTGCCACCAGCGACGGAGCACAAGAGACCCAGTACTTC.

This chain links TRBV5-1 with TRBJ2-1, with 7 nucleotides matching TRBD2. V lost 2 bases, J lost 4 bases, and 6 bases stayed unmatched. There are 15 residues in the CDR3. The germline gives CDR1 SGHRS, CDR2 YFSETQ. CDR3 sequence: CASSLGSGPYNEQFF. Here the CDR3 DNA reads TGCGCCAGCAGCTTAGGTAGCGGGCCTTACAATGAGCAGTTCTTC.

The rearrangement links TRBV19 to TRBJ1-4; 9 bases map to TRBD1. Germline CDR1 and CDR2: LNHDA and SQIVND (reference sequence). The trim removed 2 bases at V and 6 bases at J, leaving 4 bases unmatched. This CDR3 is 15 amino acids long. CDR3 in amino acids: CASSITRQGDEKLFF. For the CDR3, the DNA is TGTGCCAGTAGTATAACGCGACAGGGGGATGAAAAACTGTTTTTT.

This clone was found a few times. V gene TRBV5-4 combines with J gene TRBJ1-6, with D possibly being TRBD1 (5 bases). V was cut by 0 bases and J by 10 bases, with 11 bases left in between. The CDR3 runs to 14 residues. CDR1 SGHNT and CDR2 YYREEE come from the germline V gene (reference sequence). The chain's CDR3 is CASSLAGKGSPLHF. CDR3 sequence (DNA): TGTGCCAGCAGCTTGGCAGGGAAGGGGTCACCCCTCCACTTT.

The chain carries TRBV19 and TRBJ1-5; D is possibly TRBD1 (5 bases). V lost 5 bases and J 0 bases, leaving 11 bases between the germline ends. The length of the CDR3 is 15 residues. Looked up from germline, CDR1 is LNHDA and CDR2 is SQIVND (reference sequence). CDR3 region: CASSRRDFSNQPQHF. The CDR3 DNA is TGTGCCAGTAGTCGGCGGGACTTTAGCAATCAGCCCCAGCATTTT. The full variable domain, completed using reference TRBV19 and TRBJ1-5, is DGGITQSPKYLFRKEGQNVTLSCEQNLNHDAMYWYRQDPGQGLRLIYYSQIVNDFQKGDIAEGYSVSREKKESFPLTVTSAQKNPTAFYLCASSRRDFSNQPQHFGDGTRLSIL.

This CDR3 reads CASSYREGSIDTQYF. CDR3 DNA sequence: TGTGCCAGCAGTTACAGGGAGGGGTCTATAGATACGCAGTATTTT. V gene TRBV6-5 combines with J gene TRBJ2-3, with TRBD2 identical over 7 bases. CDR3 length equals 15 residues. With 2 bases clipped from V and 5 bases from J, the junction kept 7 bases outside the gene matches. Germline values: CDR1 MNHEY, CDR2 SVGAGI.

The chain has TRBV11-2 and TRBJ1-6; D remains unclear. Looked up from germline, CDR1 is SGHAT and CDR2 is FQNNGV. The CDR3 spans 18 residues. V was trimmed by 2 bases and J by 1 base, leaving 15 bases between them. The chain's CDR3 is CASSLLSGSRSYNSPLHF. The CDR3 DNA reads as TGTGCCAGCAGCTTATTGTCAGGCAGTAGGTCCTATAATTCACCCCTCCACTTT.

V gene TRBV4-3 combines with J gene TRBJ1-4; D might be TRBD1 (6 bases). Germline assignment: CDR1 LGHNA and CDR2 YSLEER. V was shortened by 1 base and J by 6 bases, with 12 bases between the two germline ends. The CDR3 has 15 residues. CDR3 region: CASSQGVTGHEKLFF. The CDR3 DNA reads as TGCGCCAGCAGCCAAGGAGTTACAGGGCATGAAAAACTGTTTTTT.

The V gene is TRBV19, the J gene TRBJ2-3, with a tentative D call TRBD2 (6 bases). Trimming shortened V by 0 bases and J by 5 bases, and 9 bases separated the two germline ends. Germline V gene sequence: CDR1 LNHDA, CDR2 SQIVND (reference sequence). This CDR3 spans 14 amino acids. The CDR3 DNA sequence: TGTGCCAGTAGTATAGATCCGGGGGTAGATACGCAGTATTTT. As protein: CASSIDPGVDTQYF.

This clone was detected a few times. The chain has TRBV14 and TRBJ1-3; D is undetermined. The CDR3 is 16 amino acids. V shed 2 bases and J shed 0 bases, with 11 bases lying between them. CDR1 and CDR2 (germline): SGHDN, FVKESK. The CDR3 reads CASSQNRDLSGNTIYF. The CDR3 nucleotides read TGTGCCAGCAGCCAAAACCGGGATCTCTCTGGAAACACCATATATTTT. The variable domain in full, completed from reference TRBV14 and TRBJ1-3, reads EAGVTQFPSHSVIEKGQTVTLRCDPISGHDNLYWYRRVMGKEIKFLLHFVKESKQDESGMPNNRFLAERTGGTYSTLKVQPAELEDSGVYFCASSQNRDLSGNTIYFGEGSWLTVV.

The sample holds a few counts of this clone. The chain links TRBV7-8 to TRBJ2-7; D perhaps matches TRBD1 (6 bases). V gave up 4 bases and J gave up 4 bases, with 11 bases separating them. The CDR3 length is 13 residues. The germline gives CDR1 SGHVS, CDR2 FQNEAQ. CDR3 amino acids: CASSYRVGYEQYF. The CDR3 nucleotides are TGTGCCAGCAGCTACAGGGTCGGATACGAGCAGTACTTC.

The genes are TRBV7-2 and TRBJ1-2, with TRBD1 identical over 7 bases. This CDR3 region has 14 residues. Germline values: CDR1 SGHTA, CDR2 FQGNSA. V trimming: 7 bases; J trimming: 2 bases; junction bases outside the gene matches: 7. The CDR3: CASIDGTANYGYTF. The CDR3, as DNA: TGTGCCAGCATCGACGGGACAGCAAACTATGGCTACACCTTC.

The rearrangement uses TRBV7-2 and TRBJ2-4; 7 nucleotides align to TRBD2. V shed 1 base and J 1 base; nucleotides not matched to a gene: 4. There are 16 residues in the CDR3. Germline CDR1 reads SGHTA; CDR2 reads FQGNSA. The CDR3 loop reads CASSLVSGGAKNIQYF. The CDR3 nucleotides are TGTGCCAGCAGCTTAGTATCCGGGGGGGCCAAAAACATTCAGTACTTC.

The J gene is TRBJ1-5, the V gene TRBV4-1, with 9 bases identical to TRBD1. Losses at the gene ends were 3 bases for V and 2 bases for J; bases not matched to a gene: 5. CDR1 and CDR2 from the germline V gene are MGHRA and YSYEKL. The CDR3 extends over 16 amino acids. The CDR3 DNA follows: TGCGCCAGCAGCCAGTGGACAGGGGCCGGCAATCAGCCCCAGCATTTT. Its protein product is CASSQWTGAGNQPQHF.

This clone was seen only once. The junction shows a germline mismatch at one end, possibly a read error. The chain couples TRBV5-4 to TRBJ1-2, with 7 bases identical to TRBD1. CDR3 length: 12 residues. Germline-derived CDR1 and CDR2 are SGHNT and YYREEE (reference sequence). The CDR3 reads CASSWGQNLQHF. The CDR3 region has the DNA TGTGCCAGCAGCTGGGGACAGAACCTACAACACTTC.

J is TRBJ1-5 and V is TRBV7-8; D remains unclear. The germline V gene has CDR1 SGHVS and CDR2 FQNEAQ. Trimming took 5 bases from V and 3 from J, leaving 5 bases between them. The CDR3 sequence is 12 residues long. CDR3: CASSHFNQPQHF. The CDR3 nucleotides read TGTGCCAGCAGCCACTTCAATCAGCCCCAGCATTTT.

In nucleotides, the CDR3 is TGTGCCAGCGGGGCACTCAAACGCTATGGCTACACCTTC. It encodes CASGALKRYGYTF. The V call is TRBV21-1, the J call TRBJ1-2; TRBD1 was called by the table and not checked on the DNA. TRBV21-1 is an annotated pseudogene. The CDR3 loop spans 13 amino acids.

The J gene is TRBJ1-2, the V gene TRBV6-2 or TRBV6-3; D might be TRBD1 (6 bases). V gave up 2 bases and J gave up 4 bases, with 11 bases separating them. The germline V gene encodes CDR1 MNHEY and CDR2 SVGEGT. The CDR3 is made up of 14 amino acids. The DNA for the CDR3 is TGTGCCAGCAGTTACCTGGGACAAACCTATGGCTACACCTTC. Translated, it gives CASSYLGQTYGYTF.

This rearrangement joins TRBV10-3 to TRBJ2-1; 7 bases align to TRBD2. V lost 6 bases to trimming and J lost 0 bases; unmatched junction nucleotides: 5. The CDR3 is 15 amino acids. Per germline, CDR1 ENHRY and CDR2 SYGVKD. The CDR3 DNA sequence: TGTGCCATCAGGAGCGGGACGGCCTCCTACAATGAGCAGTTCTTC. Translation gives CAIRSGTASYNEQFF.

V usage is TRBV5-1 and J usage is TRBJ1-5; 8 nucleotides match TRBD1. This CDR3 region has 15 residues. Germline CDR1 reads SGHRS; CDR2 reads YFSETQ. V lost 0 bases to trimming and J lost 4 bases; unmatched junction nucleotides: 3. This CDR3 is CASSLGGQGNQPQHF. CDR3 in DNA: TGCGCCAGCAGCTTGGGTGGACAGGGTAATCAGCCCCAGCATTTT.

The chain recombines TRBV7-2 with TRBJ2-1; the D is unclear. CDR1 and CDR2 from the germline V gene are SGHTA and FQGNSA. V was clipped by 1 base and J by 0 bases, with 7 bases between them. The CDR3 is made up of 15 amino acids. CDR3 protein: CASSLESGSYNEQFF. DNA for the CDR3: TGTGCCAGCAGCTTAGAGTCAGGCTCCTACAATGAGCAGTTCTTC.